The entry below describes one T cell receptor beta chain. Its target is not known. The CDR3 consists of 12 residues. Germline values: CDR1 LNHDA, CDR2 SQIVND (reference sequence). V lost 6 bases and J lost 6, with 9 bases in between. This sample is part of a study of CD8 T cells in ankylosing spondylitis. Study results and limitations: As reported, disease-linked clones showed significant enrichment in matched ankylosing spondylitis synovial fluid. Prior work had noted some motif variants in reactive arthritis blood and synovial fluid.

Preparation of TCR beta libraries was done by quantitative 5'-RACE with molecular barcodes. TCRdb reprocessed the 5' RACE reads with MiXCR, giving one entry per CDR3 protein. The table has under 300,000 distinct CDR3 sequences, approximately 9% seen once. This chain uses TRBV19 with TRBJ1-5; no clear D. The sequencing sample was made of blood, either unsorted or a sorted T cell fraction (not recorded which). This clonotype originated in a male donor with ankylosing spondylitis or in good health (not recorded which). The CDR3 region is CASSGEGQPQHF. CDR3 DNA sequence: TGTGCCAGTAGCGGGGAGGGTCAGCCCCAGCATTTT.